The TCR beta chain under discussion was sequenced for a study of T cell responses to AZD1222 COVID-19 vaccine. General study results and limits: Clonal diversity may have been underestimated, and the donors were mostly white British, with more females than males.

CDR1 is SGHAT and CDR2 is FQNNGV in the germline V gene. The CDR3 sequence is 16 residues long. Trimming removed 3 bases from V and 0 bases from J, with 13 bases in between. Only in-frame clones appear in the TCRdb table, and some are missing; sequencing was by immunoSEQ multiplex PCR. Of about 140,000 clones in the sample, around 90% were seen once. As for this clone: Its target is not known.

Sequenced here: peripheral blood, sampled on day 0 of AZD1222 vaccination. The TCR sequence derives from an adult in good health. J is TRBJ2-3 and V is TRBV11-2; no firm D call. In DNA, the CDR3 is TGTGCCAGCAGCTTCTCCGGCTCAATTAGCACAGATACGCAGTATTTT. Protein: CASSFSGSISTDTQYF.